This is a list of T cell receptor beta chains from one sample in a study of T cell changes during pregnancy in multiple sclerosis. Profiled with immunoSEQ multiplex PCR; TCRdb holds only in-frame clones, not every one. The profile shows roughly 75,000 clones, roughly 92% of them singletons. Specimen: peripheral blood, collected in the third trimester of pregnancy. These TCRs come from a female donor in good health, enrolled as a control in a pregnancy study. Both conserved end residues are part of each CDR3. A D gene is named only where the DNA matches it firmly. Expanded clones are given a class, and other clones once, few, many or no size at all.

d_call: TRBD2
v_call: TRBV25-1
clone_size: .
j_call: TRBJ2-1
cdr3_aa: CASSEWGTSAYNEQFF
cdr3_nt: TGTGCCAGCAGTGAATGGGGGACTAGCGCTTACAATGAGCAGTTCTTC

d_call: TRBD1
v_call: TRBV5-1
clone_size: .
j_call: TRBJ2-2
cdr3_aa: CASSLDIRTGFSAGELFF
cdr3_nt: TGCGCCAGCAGCTTGGATATCCGGACAGGGTTTTCTGCCGGGGAGCTGTTTTTT

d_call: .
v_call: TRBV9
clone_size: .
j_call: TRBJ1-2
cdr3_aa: CASSVGAGIYGYTF
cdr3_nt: TGTGCCAGCAGCGTAGGCGCAGGGATCTATGGCTACACCTTC

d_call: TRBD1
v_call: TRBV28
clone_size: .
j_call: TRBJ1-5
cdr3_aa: CASSRRDRGWNQPQHF
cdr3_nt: TGTGCCAGCAGTCGCAGGGACAGGGGGTGGAACCAGCCCCAGCATTTT

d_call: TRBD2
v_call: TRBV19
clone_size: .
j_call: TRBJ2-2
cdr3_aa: CASSRGLAREELFF
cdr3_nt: TGTGCCAGTAGTAGAGGACTAGCCCGCGAGGAGCTGTTTTTT

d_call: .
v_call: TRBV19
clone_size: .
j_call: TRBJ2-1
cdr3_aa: CASSIDTTEVDEQFF
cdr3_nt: TGTGCCAGTAGTATAGATACGACGGAGGTAGATGAGCAGTTCTTC

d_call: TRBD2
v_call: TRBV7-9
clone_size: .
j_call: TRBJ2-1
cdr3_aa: CASSRKNPAGVPGNEQFF
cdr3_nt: TGTGCCAGCAGCCGTAAAAACCCAGCGGGAGTACCGGGGAATGAGCAGTTCTTC

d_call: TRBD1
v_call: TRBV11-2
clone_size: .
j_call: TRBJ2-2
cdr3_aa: CASSLDRATGELFF
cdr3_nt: TGTGCCAGCAGCCTGGACAGGGCGACCGGGGAGCTGTTTTTT

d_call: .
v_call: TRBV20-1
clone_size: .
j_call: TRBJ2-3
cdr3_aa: CSVGDTQYF
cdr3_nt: TGCAGTGTCGGGGATACGCAGTATTTT

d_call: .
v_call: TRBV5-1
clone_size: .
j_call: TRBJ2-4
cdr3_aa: CASSLEGQGRNIQYF
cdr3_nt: TGCGCCAGCAGCTTGGAGGGGCAGGGCCGGAACATTCAGTACTTC

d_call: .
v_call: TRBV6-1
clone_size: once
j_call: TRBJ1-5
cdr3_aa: CASRGGQGGSQPQHF
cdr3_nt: TGTGCCAGCAGGGGGGGGCAGGGAGGGAGTCAGCCCCAGCATTTT

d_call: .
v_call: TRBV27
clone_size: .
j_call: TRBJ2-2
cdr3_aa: CATGQGNTGELFF
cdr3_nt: TGTGCCACCGGGCAGGGGAACACCGGGGAGCTGTTTTTT

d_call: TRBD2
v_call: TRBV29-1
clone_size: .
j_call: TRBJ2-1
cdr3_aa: CSAGGGAGVPNEQFF
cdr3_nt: TGCAGCGCGGGGGGAGGCGCGGGAGTGCCCAATGAGCAGTTCTTC

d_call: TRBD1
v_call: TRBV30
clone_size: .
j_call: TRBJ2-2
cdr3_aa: CAGKQGYGSTGELFF
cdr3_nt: TGTGCCGGAAAACAGGGGTATGGGAGCACCGGGGAGCTGTTTTTT

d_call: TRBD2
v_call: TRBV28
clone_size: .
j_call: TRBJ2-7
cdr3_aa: CASSLSTLAGVYEQYF
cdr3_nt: TGTGCCAGCAGTTTATCCACTCTAGCGGGAGTGTACGAGCAGTACTTC

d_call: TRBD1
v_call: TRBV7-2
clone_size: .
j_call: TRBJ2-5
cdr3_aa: CASSRGQQETQYF
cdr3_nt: TGTGCCAGCAGCCGGGGACAGCAAGAGACCCAGTACTTC

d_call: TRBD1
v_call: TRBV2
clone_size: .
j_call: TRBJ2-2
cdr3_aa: CASMGQGATGELFF
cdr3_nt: TGTGCCAGCATGGGACAGGGGGCCACCGGGGAGCTGTTTTTT

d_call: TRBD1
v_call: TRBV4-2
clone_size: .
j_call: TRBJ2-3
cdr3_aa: CASSGLTGGTDTQYF
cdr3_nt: TGTGCCAGCAGCGGATTGACAGGGGGGACAGATACGCAGTATTTT

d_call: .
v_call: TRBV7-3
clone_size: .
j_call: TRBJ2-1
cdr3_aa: CASSLGSGGRNNEQFF
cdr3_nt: TGTGCCAGCAGCCTAGGGAGTGGGGGGAGAAACAATGAGCAGTTCTTC

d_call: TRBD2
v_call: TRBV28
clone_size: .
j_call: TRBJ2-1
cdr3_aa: CASSFGTSGRGAYNEQFF
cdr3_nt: TGTGCCAGCAGTTTCGGGACTAGCGGGAGGGGGGCCTACAATGAGCAGTTCTTC

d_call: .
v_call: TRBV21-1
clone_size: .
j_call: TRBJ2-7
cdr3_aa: CASTPSTSGSSSPAYEQYF
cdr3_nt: TGTGCCAGCACCCCGTCGACTAGCGGGAGTTCTAGTCCCGCTTACGAGCAGTACTTC

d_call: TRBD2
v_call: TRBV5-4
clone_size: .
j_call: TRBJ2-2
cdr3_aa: CASRSSSGTNTGELFF
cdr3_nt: TGTGCCAGCAGGTCCTCTAGCGGGACCAACACCGGGGAGCTGTTTTTT

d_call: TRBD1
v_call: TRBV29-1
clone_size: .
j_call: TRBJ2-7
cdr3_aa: CSIRQGNYEQYF
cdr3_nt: TGCAGCATAAGACAGGGCAACTACGAGCAGTACTTC

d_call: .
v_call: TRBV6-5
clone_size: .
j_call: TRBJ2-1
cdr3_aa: CASSYGLASEQFF
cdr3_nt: TGTGCCAGCAGTTACGGGCTAGCCAGTGAGCAGTTCTTC

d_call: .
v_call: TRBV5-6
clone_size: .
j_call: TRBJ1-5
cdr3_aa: CASSLAEGGGMQPQHF
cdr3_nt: TGTGCCAGCAGCTTGGCGGAAGGGGGGGGAATGCAGCCCCAGCATTTT

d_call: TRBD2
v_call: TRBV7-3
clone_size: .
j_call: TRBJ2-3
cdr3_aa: CASSPRGVAGGSTDTQYF
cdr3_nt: TGTGCCAGCAGCCCTAGAGGTGTAGCGGGAGGGAGCACAGATACGCAGTATTTT

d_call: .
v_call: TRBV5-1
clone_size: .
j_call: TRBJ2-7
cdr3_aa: CASSNPQSSYEQYF
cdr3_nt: TGCGCCAGCAGCAACCCACAGTCTTCCTACGAGCAGTACTTC

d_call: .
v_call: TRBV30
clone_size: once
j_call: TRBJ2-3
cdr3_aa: CAWIRRGQTTPDTQYF
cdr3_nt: TGTGCCTGGATTCGGAGGGGACAGACCACCCCCGATACGCAGTATTTT

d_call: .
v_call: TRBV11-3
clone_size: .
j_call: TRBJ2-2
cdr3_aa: CASSLFSGANTGELFF
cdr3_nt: TGTGCCAGCAGCTTATTCAGCGGCGCGAACACCGGGGAGCTGTTTTTT

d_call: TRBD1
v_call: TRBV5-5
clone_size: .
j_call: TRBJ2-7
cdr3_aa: CASTKDRVGEQYF
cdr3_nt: TGTGCCAGCACCAAAGACAGGGTAGGTGAGCAGTACTTC

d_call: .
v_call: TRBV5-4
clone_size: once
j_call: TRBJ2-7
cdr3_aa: CASSWTGRSSYEQYF
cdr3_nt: TGTGCCAGCAGCTGGACGGGAAGGAGCTCCTACGAGCAGTACTTC

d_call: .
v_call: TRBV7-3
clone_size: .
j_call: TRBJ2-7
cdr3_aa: CASSLGGSTYEQYF
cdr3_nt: TGTGCCAGCAGTCTAGGTGGGTCCACCTACGAGCAGTACTTC

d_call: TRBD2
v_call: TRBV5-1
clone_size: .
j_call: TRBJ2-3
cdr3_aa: CASSLTSGRAESDTQYF
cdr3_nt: TGCGCCAGCAGCTTGACTAGCGGGAGGGCCGAGTCAGATACGCAGTATTTT

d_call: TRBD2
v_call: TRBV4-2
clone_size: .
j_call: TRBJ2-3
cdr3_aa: CASSQVPSGGVDTQYF
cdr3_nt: TGTGCCAGCAGCCAAGTGCCTAGCGGGGGCGTTGATACGCAGTATTTT

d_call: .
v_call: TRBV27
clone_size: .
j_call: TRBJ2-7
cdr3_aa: CASSKTAEWEQYF
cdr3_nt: TGTGCCAGCAGTAAAACGGCGGAATGGGAGCAGTACTTC

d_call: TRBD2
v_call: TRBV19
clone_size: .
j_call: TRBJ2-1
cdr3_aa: CASSILAGYVYNEQFF
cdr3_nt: TGTGCCAGTAGTATATTAGCGGGATACGTCTACAATGAGCAGTTCTTC

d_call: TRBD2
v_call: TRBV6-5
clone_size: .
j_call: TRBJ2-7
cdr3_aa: CASSYEMGGPSYEQYF
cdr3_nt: TGTGCCAGCAGTTACGAAATGGGAGGGCCCTCCTACGAGCAGTACTTC

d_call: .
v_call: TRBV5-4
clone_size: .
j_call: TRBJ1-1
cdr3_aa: CASTLATGNTEAFF
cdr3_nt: TGTGCCAGCACCCTGGCTACAGGGAACACTGAAGCTTTCTTT

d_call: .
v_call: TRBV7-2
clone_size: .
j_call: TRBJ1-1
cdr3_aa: CASTTTGTEAFF
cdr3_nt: TGTGCCAGCACCACGACAGGAACTGAAGCTTTCTTT

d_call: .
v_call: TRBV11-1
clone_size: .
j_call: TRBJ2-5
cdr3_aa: CASSQIASLETQYF
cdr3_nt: TGTGCCAGCAGCCAAATAGCTAGTCTGGAGACCCAGTACTTC

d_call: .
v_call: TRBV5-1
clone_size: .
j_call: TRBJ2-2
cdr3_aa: CASSPGDRSTGELFF
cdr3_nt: TGCGCCAGCAGCCCCGGCGACAGGTCCACCGGGGAGCTGTTTTTT

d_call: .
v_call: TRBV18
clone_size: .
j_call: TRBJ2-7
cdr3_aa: CASSLNEGRRKQYF
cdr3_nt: TGTGCCAGCTCACTCAATGAGGGAAGGAGGAAGCAGTACTTC

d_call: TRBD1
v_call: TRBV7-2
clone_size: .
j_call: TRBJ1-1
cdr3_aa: CASSSQGSATEAFF
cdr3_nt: TGTGCCAGCAGCTCACAGGGGTCGGCCACTGAAGCTTTCTTT

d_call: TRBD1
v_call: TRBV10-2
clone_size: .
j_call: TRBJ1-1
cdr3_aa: CASREDREAFF
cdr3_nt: TGCGCCAGCCGAGAGGACAGGGAAGCTTTCTTT

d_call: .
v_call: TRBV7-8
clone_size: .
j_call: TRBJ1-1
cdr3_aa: CASRPHQGLEAFF
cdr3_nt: TGTGCCAGCAGACCCCACCAGGGATTGGAAGCTTTCTTT